These 20 T cell receptor beta chains were all obtained from the same sample, sequenced in a study of T cells in Graves' hyperthyroidism and ophthalmopathy (dated by TCRdb to between 2019 and 2020). The library was prepared using multiplex PCR. Sequenced on an Illumina HiSeq 2000. TCR beta CDR3 regions were amplified from RNA transcripts. A first-round RT-PCR of the TCR CDR3 used the HTBI primer set with the Qiagen OneStep RT-PCR kit. The raw public data were reprocessed by TCRdb itself: fastp quality trimming at Q25, MiXCR clonotype calling, in-frame beta chains only. Rows with a matching CDR3 protein are joined into one entry that keeps the most common DNA and genes. Counted in this sample were some 700,000 distinct CDR3 sequences; around a sixth of them appeared once. The top ten clonotypes cover roughly 16% of the sample. Sequenced material: blood. All receptors derive from a man in his forties or fifties with Graves' hyperthyroidism.

The sample holds many counts of this clonotype. The chain is built from TRBV27 and TRBJ2-3, with D maybe TRBD2 (6 bases). Germline lookup yields CDR1 MNHEY and CDR2 SMNVEV (reference sequence). The germline V and J ends were trimmed by 6 bases and 2 bases, with 15 bases remaining between them. This CDR3 contains 15 residues. The CDR3 loop is CASRRLAVPTDTQYF. CDR3 in DNA: TGTGCCAGCAGGCGATTAGCGGTTCCCACAGATACGCAGTATTTT.

Many counts were recorded for this clonotype. The chain has TRBV20-1 and TRBJ2-1; D possibly uses TRBD1 or TRBD2 (6 bases each). Trimming removed 3 bases at V and 6 bases at J, with 9 bases between. Germline V gives CDR1 DFQATT, CDR2 SNEGSKA (reference sequence). The CDR3 is made up of 12 amino acids. Here the CDR3 reads CSARRDINEQFF. CDR3 DNA sequence: TGCAGTGCTAGGCGGGACATCAATGAGCAGTTCTTC.

At least ten counts were recorded for this clonotype. In nucleotides, the CDR3 is TGTGCCAGCAGCCAAGGAGTAGTCTGGCACAATGAGCAGTTCTTC. This encodes CASSQGVVWHNEQFF. The chain combines TRBV11-2 with TRBJ2-1; D gene uncertain. CDR1 and CDR2 (germline): SGHAT, FQNNGV. The CDR3 contains 15 residues. Trimming took 5 bases from V and 5 from J, leaving 16 bases between them.

This clonotype was found many times. DNA of the CDR3: TGTGCCAGCAGCCCCCTCGGGGGGGTGGGAGAAGCTTTCTTT. It translates to CASSPLGGVGEAFF. V is TRBV12-3 or TRBV12-4 and J is TRBJ1-1, with D maybe TRBD1 (5 bases). The CDR3 is made up of 14 amino acids. Trimming left V 6 bases short and J 8 bases short, with 19 bases between.

Ten or more counts support this clonotype. The CDR3 region has the DNA TGTGCCAGCACCAACTGGGGTAGCGGCTCCTACAATGAGCAGTTCTTC. This translates into CASTNWGSGSYNEQFF. This sequence joins TRBV7-9 and TRBJ2-1; a possible D gene is TRBD2 (6 bases). Trimming shortened V by 7 bases and J by 0 bases, and 16 bases separated the two germline ends. Looked up from germline, CDR1 is SEHNR and CDR2 is FQNEAQ (reference sequence). The CDR3 sequence is 16 residues long.

This clonotype was seen a handful of times. The chain has TRBV5-1 and TRBJ2-1; possible D gene TRBD1, 6 bases. The V and J ends lost 3 bases and 2 bases respectively, with 12 bases between them. Germline CDR1 reads SGHRS; CDR2 reads YFSETQ. This CDR3 has 15 residues. The CDR3 DNA reads as TGCGCCAGCAGCTGGCGGCAGGGGCCCTACAATGAGCAGTTCTTC. Residues: CASSWRQGPYNEQFF.

A few counts support this clonotype. The chain uses TRBV27 and TRBJ1-6; 7 nucleotides line up with TRBD1. Germline trimming cut 8 bases from V and 5 bases from J; bases unmatched to any gene: 18. Per the germline V gene, CDR1 is MNHEY and CDR2 is SMNVEV (reference sequence). The CDR3 covers 18 residues. CDR3 coding DNA: TGTGCCAGCGGACCCCCGGGACAGTGGATTTCGAATAATTCACCCCTCCACTTT. It codes for CASGPPGQWISNNSPLHF.

This clonotype came up a few times. The chain has TRBV19 and TRBJ1-1; D gene ambiguous. V lost 3 bases, J lost 4 bases, and 15 bases lay in between. Germline lookup yields CDR1 LNHDA and CDR2 SQIVND (reference sequence). The length of the CDR3 is 15 residues. CDR3 sequence reads: CASSMIPGGGTEAFF. The CDR3 bases are TGTGCCAGTAGTATGATTCCAGGAGGTGGCACTGAAGCTTTCTTT. Full variable domain (rest looked up from reference TRBV19 and TRBJ1-1): DGGITQSPKYLFRKEGQNVTLSCEQNLNHDAMYWYRQDPGQGLRLIYYSQIVNDFQKGDIAEGYSVSREKKESFPLTVTSAQKNPTAFYLCASSMIPGGGTEAFFGQGTRLTVV.

This clonotype was picked up many times. The genes are TRBV7-9 and TRBJ2-5; D unresolved. V was shortened by 1 base and J by 2 bases, with 8 bases between the two germline ends. Germline lookup yields CDR1 SEHNR and CDR2 FQNEAQ (reference sequence). The CDR3 covers 14 residues. The DNA for the CDR3 is TGTGCCAGCAGCTTAGATCAAGTACAAGAGACCCAGTACTTC. Protein sequence: CASSLDQVQETQYF.

This clonotype was observed at least ten times. This rearrangement joins TRBV7-8 to TRBJ2-1, with 11 positions matching TRBD2. Trimming took 1 base from V and 7 from J; bases not matched to a gene: 3. This CDR3 contains 15 residues. Germline loops: CDR1 SGHVS, CDR2 FQNEAQ. DNA for the CDR3: TGTGCCAGCAGCTTAGTCAGGACTAGCGGGAATGAGCAGTTCTTC. It codes for CASSLVRTSGNEQFF. Full variable domain (outside the CDR3, taken from reference TRBV7-8 and TRBJ2-1): GAGVSQSPRYKVAKRGQDVALRCDPISGHVSLFWYQQALGQGPEFLTYFQNEAQLDKSGLPSDRFFAERPEGSVSTLKIQRTQQEDSAVYLCASSLVRTSGNEQFFGPGTRLTVL.

The CDR3 sequence: CASSHSRAPPQPQHF. The DNA for the CDR3 is TGCGCCAGCAGCCATTCCCGGGCCCCGCCACAGCCCCAGCATTTT. This chain joins TRBV4-3 and TRBJ1-5; D not certain. This CDR3 comprises 15 residues. The germline V gene has CDR1 LGHNA and CDR2 YSLEER. V lost 3 bases to trimming and J lost 7 bases, with 16 bases between them.

This clonotype was counted only a few times. V is TRBV6-5 and J is TRBJ1-3; D remains ambiguous. CDR1 is MNHEY and CDR2 is SVGAGI in the germline V gene. Deletions cut 4 bases from V and 0 bases from J, with 7 bases between. The CDR3 sequence is 14 residues long. CDR3 loop: CASSFTTSGNTIYF. The CDR3 region has the DNA TGTGCCAGCAGTTTTACAACCTCTGGAAACACCATATATTTT.

This clonotype was recorded at least ten times. The chain has TRBV20-1 and TRBJ2-1, with 10 nucleotides matching TRBD2. Germline trimming cut 3 bases from V and 1 base from J; bases unmatched to any gene: 9. Germline V gene sequence: CDR1 DFQATT, CDR2 SNEGSKA (reference sequence). The CDR3 covers 17 residues. The CDR3 loop is CSARSLAGVESYNEQFF. CDR3 bases: TGCAGTGCTAGGTCGCTAGCGGGAGTCGAATCCTACAATGAGCAGTTCTTC.

This clonotype occurred a few times. The chain uses TRBV3-1 and TRBJ1-2; unclear D gene. This CDR3 comprises 13 residues. Germline values: CDR1 LGHDT, CDR2 YNNKEL (reference sequence). V was trimmed by 1 base and J by 4 bases, leaving 7 bases between them. Here the CDR3 DNA reads TGTGCCAGCAGCCAAGTTGGAACCTATGGCTACACCTTC. The encoded protein is CASSQVGTYGYTF.

The chain has TRBV7-9 and TRBJ2-3; 7 nucleotides agree with TRBD2. The CDR3 contains 14 residues. Germline V lookup: CDR1 SEHNR, CDR2 FQNEAQ (reference sequence). V dropped 10 bases and J dropped 0; count of bases not matched to a gene: 7. For the CDR3, the DNA is TGTGCCACTCAAGCGGGAACTAGCACAGATACGCAGTATTTT. Protein: CATQAGTSTDTQYF.

This clonotype was seen at least ten times. The chain joins TRBV5-1 to TRBJ1-2, with D maybe TRBD1 (5 bases). This CDR3 has 15 amino acids. V lost 0 bases and J 0 bases, leaving 9 bases between the germline ends. CDR1 and CDR2 (germline): SGHRS, YFSETQ. CDR3 DNA sequence: TGCGCCAGCAGCTTGGAAGAGACAGCTAACTATGGCTACACCTTC. This translates into CASSLEETANYGYTF.

This clonotype was picked up many times. The genes are TRBV5-1 and TRBJ1-2; D ambiguous. The V end lost 5 bases, the J end lost 3 bases, and 11 bases lay between the germline ends. CDR3 length: 13 residues. Germline CDR1 is SGHRS and CDR2 is YFSETQ. CDR3 sequence: CASSPLIDYGYTF. CDR3 in DNA: TGCGCCAGCAGTCCTCTTATTGACTATGGCTACACCTTC.

This rearrangement joins TRBV28 to TRBJ1-6, with 7 positions matching TRBD1. The trim removed 3 bases at V and 8 bases at J, leaving 10 bases unmatched. Germline-derived CDR1 and CDR2 are MDHEN and SYDVKM. This CDR3 is built from 16 residues. CDR3 in DNA: TGTGCCAGCAGTTTCCTACAGGGGCCGGGGGATTCACCCCTCCACTTT. It translates to CASSFLQGPGDSPLHF.

The chain is built from TRBV19 and TRBJ1-1, with D unresolved. This CDR3 region has 13 residues. The germline V gene has CDR1 LNHDA and CDR2 SQIVND (reference sequence). Trimming stripped 3 bases from V and 6 bases from J, with 11 bases between. This chain's CDR3 is CASSISINAEAFF. The CDR3 DNA reads as TGTGCCAGTAGTATTAGCATAAACGCTGAAGCTTTCTTT. The full variable domain, completed using reference TRBV19 and TRBJ1-1, is DGGITQSPKYLFRKEGQNVTLSCEQNLNHDAMYWYRQDPGQGLRLIYYSQIVNDFQKGDIAEGYSVSREKKESFPLTVTSAQKNPTAFYLCASSISINAEAFFGQGTRLTVV.

The CDR3 DNA follows: TGTGCCAGCAGCTTACTCGTCGGACTAGCGGGGCAAGAGACCCAGTACTTC. Translated: CASSLLVGLAGQETQYF. This chain connects TRBV7-2 to TRBJ2-5; 12 positions agree with TRBD2. Germline lookup yields CDR1 SGHTA and CDR2 FQGNSA. The V gene end was trimmed by 2 bases and the J gene end by 2 bases; junction bases not matched to a gene: 6. The CDR3 is 17 residues long.